What follows is one T cell receptor (beta chain) and its context. Time point noted: blood at routine non-recurrence follow-up after resection. The data derive from a study of spatial heterogeneity in lung cancer. About the study: Taken at a median of about 2 years after resection, follow-up PBMC samples underwent sequencing when available. Alpha-chain sequences were consistently detected in smaller numbers than beta-chain sequences.

TCRdb re-called the 5' RACE reads with MiXCR, one entry per CDR3 protein. The sample records about 94,000 distinct CDR3 sequences, roughly a fifth being singletons. Germline values: CDR1 SQVTM, CDR2 ANQGSEA. CDR3 length equals 15 residues. V lost 5 bases, J lost 0 bases, and 13 bases lay in between. The specimen comprised PBMCs, sampled at follow-up. The chain joins TRBV29-1 to TRBJ1-4, with a possible D match to TRBD1 (6 bases). The sequence was obtained from a male donor with early-stage non-small cell lung cancer. As DNA, the CDR3 is TGCAGCGTTCAACAGGGAGCTGCAACTAATGAAAAACTGTTTTTT. Its translation: CSVQQGAATNEKLFF.